This T cell receptor (beta chain) emerged from a study of beta chain features in type 1 diabetes. The table lists this clone with a few counts. Its antigen is not identified. cDNA synthesis used the whole RNA isolate, giving expressed TCRB sequences. Regulatory, naive and central memory T cell samples averaged approximately 3.8 million reads. Measured with immunoSEQ multiplex PCR; TCRdb has only the in-frame clones, and not every one. The sample gives about 660,000 clones, around 15% of which show up once; approximately 0.042% is in the top ten. Study-wide points: All four CD4+ subsets of Type 1 diabetes patients contained TCRB CDR3s that were moderately but significantly shorter.

Germline CDR1 and CDR2: SGHDN and FVKESK. V shed 0 bases and J shed 1 base, with 11 bases lying between them. This CDR3 spans 16 amino acids. The sequence was obtained from a man in his late teens or twenties with type 1 diabetes. Material: naive CD4+ T cells from blood. J is TRBJ2-3 and V is TRBV14; tentative D call: TRBD2 (6 bases). CDR3 in amino acids: CASSQDGGIGTDTQYF. In nucleotides, the CDR3 is TGTGCCAGCAGCCAAGACGGCGGGATCGGCACAGATACGCAGTATTTT. The entire variable domain, with the rest obtained from reference TRBV14 and TRBJ2-3, is as follows: EAGVTQFPSHSVIEKGQTVTLRCDPISGHDNLYWYRRVMGKEIKFLLHFVKESKQDESGMPNNRFLAERTGGTYSTLKVQPAELEDSGVYFCASSQDGGIGTDTQYFGPGTRLTVL.